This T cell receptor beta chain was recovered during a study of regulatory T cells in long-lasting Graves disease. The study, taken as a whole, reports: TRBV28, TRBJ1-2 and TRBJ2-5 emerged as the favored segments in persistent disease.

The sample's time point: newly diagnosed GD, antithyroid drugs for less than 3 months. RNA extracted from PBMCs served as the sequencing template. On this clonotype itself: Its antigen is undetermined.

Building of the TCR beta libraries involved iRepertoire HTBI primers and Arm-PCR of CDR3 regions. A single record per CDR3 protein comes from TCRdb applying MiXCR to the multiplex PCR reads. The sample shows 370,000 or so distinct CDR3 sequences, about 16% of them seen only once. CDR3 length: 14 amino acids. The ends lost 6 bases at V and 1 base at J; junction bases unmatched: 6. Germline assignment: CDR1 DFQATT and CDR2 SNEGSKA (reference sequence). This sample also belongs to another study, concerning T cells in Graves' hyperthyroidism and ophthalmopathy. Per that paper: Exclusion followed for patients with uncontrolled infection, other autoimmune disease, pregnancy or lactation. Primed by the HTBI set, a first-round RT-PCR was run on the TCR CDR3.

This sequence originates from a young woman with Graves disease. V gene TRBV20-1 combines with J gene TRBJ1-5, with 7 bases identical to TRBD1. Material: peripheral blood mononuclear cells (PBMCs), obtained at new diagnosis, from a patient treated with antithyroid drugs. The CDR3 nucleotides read TGCAGTGCAGGTCGGACAGGCAGCAATCAGCCCCAGCATTTT. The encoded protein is CSAGRTGSNQPQHF.